This entry lists 31 T cell receptor beta chains sequenced from one sample in a study of vaccination effects on CD4 cells after COVID-19. Antigens of these TCRs are unknown. Before sequencing took place, the ViraFEST assay used viral peptide pools to expand antigen-specific CD4+ T cells. A 10-day culture period preceded the isolation of CD4+ T cells. SARS-CoV-2 infected the person between March and December 2020, as confirmed by PCR. Profiling relied on immunoSEQ multiplex PCR, and the TCRdb table lists in-frame clones only, not all of them. The sample has more than 45,000 clones, more than 75% seen once. The source material was CD4+ T cells from PBMCs cultured with HIV peptides, sampled before COVID-19 vaccination. Documented subset: HIV-1 Nef peptide pool negative control/reference culture. These receptors were taken from a human donor who had a prior SARS-CoV-2 infection.

This sequence joins TRBV5-4 and TRBJ2-7; 7 nucleotides align to TRBD1. With V trimmed by 4 bases and J by 2 bases, 3 bases remained unmatched. This CDR3 has 13 amino acids. Germline values: CDR1 SGHNT, CDR2 YYREEE (reference sequence). The DNA of the CDR3 is TGTGCCAGCAGCCGGGACAGCCCCTACGAGCAGTACTTC. As protein: CASSRDSPYEQYF.

The chain employs TRBV5-1 and TRBJ2-5; the D is unclear. Trimming shortened V by 0 bases and J by 3 bases, and 12 bases separated the two germline ends. The CDR3 loop spans 15 amino acids. The germline CDR1 and CDR2 sequences are SGHRS and YFSETQ. The chain's CDR3 is CASSLAATKEETQYF. CDR3 coding DNA: TGCGCCAGCAGCTTGGCCGCTACAAAGGAAGAGACCCAGTACTTC. Together with reference TRBV5-1 and TRBJ2-5, the CDR3 gives the full variable domain: KAGVTQTPRYLIKTRGQQVTLSCSPISGHRSVSWYQQTPGQGLQFLFEYFSETQRNKGNFPGRFSGRQFSNSRSEMNVSTLELGDSALYLCASSLAATKEETQYFGPGTRLLVL.

The rearrangement links TRBV6-2 or TRBV6-3 to TRBJ2-5; the match to TRBD2 covers 10 bases. From germline, CDR1 is MNHEY and CDR2 SVGEGT. The CDR3 is made up of 16 amino acids. Germline trimming cut 5 bases from V and 2 bases from J; bases unmatched to any gene: 8. In nucleotides, the CDR3 is TGTGCCAGCAGTCCCCCTCTAGCGGGAGCACAAGAGACCCAGTACTTC. It translates to CASSPPLAGAQETQYF.

This rearrangement joins TRBV11-2 to TRBJ2-5; unclear D gene. Trimming shortened V by 1 base and J by 5 bases, and 8 bases separated the two germline ends. The CDR3 is 13 residues long. The germline gives CDR1 SGHAT, CDR2 FQNNGV. The DNA of the CDR3 is TGTGCCAGCAGCTTAGCCCCTCCCGAGACCCAGTACTTC. This translates into CASSLAPPETQYF.

The chain uses TRBV6-2 or TRBV6-3 and TRBJ1-6; D is possibly TRBD1 (6 bases). Trimming left V 7 bases short and J 10 bases short, with 20 bases between. The V gene's germline CDR1 is MNHEY and CDR2 SVGEGT. The CDR3 contains 15 residues. CDR3 sequence (DNA): TGTGCCAGCACCTACTCCCCGGGGGCTTCCTCACCCCTCCACTTT. Translating it yields CASTYSPGASSPLHF.

The V gene is TRBV6-2 or TRBV6-3, the J gene TRBJ2-1, with TRBD2 matching over 9 bases. With 3 bases clipped from V and 6 bases from J, the junction kept 15 bases outside the gene matches. This CDR3 has 18 amino acids. Germline assignment: CDR1 MNHEY and CDR2 SVGEGT. The CDR3 DNA reads TGTGCCAGCAGTTATATCCCAGCGGGAGGAGGGGGACTCAATGAGCAGTTCTTC. Protein product: CASSYIPAGGGGLNEQFF.

V is TRBV28 and J is TRBJ2-2; 8 nucleotides line up with TRBD1. With 4 bases clipped from V and 7 bases from J, the junction kept 8 bases outside the gene matches. Per the germline V gene, CDR1 is MDHEN and CDR2 is SYDVKM. The CDR3 runs to 15 residues. The CDR3 here is CASSSTGQGVGELFF. Written as DNA, the CDR3 is TGTGCCAGCAGTTCGACAGGACAGGGTGTCGGGGAGCTGTTTTTT.

This chain connects TRBV15 to TRBJ1-5; tentatively, D is TRBD1 (5 bases). Deletions cut 3 bases from V and 0 bases from J, with 12 bases between. The length of the CDR3 is 16 residues. The germline gives CDR1 LNHNV, CDR2 YYDKDF (reference sequence). The CDR3 DNA sequence: TGTGCCACCAGCAGGCCGACAGACCCTAGCAATCAGCCCCAGCATTTT. Encoded protein: CATSRPTDPSNQPQHF.

The V gene is TRBV19, the J gene TRBJ2-2; no firm D call. The CDR3 consists of 14 residues. Trimming left V 0 bases short and J 5 bases short, with 7 bases between. Germline values: CDR1 LNHDA, CDR2 SQIVND (reference sequence). The CDR3 loop reads CASSIDWGTGELFF. The CDR3, as DNA: TGTGCCAGTAGTATAGATTGGGGTACCGGGGAGCTGTTTTTT.

V gene TRBV6-2 or TRBV6-3 combines with J gene TRBJ2-7; D might be TRBD2 (6 bases). Between the trimmed V and J ends, which lost 4 bases and 4 bases, there was a span of 14 bases. Germline-derived CDR1 and CDR2 are MNHEY and SVGEGT. CDR3 size: 14 residues. The CDR3, as DNA: TGTGCCAGCAGTTCCACTAGCCCTTATTACGAGCAGTACTTC. It is translated as CASSSTSPYYEQYF.

This clone was detected only a few times. The gene calls are TRBV5-4 and TRBJ2-6, with D hard to call. Trimming cost V 1 base and J 0 bases, with 8 bases left between them. The CDR3 extends over 16 amino acids. Germline V gene lookup returns CDR1 SGHNT and CDR2 YYREEE (reference sequence). In nucleotides, the CDR3 is TGTGCCAGCAGCTTGTTAATCGGCTCTGGGGCCAACGTCCTGACTTTC. Translation: CASSLLIGSGANVLTF.

This clone has just a few counts. This sequence joins TRBV7-9 and TRBJ1-6; 8 positions agree with TRBD1. V shed 4 bases, J shed 5 bases, and the junction held 4 bases outside the gene matches. The CDR3 is 15 residues long. Germline CDR1 is SEHNR and CDR2 is FQNEAQ (reference sequence). The CDR3 bases are TGTGCCAGCAGCTCCCAGACAGGGGATAATTCACCCCTCCACTTT. Translating it yields CASSSQTGDNSPLHF.

V and J are TRBV5-4 and TRBJ2-1; a possible D gene is TRBD2 (5 bases). The CDR3 runs 16 residues. The germline V gene encodes CDR1 SGHNT and CDR2 YYREEE (reference sequence). With 2 bases removed from V and 0 bases from J, the gap between germline ends came to 12 bases. This chain's CDR3 is CASSLNGLNSYNEQFF. The CDR3 bases are TGTGCCAGCAGCTTAAATGGACTGAACTCCTACAATGAGCAGTTCTTC.

The table lists this clone with a few counts. The genes are TRBV7-9 and TRBJ2-7, with D perhaps TRBD2 (6 bases). Germline assignment: CDR1 SEHNR and CDR2 FQNEAQ (reference sequence). This CDR3 contains 14 residues. V shed 1 base and J shed 6 bases, with 13 bases lying between them. CDR3 residues: CASSLGLVGPEQYF. CDR3 nucleotide sequence: TGTGCCAGCAGCTTAGGACTAGTGGGGCCCGAGCAGTACTTC.

The chain recombines TRBV7-9 with TRBJ1-1; D is unclear. Germline values: CDR1 SEHNR, CDR2 FQNEAQ (reference sequence). V lost 5 bases to trimming and J lost 9 bases, with 13 bases between them. The CDR3 extends over 12 amino acids. As DNA, the CDR3 is TGTGCCAGCAGCCCTTCGTACGGTAAAGCTTTCTTT. It encodes CASSPSYGKAFF. The variable domain in full, with the rest retrieved from reference TRBV7-9 and TRBJ1-1, is DTGVSQNPRHKITKRGQNVTFRCDPISEHNRLYWYRQTLGQGPEFLTYFQNEAQLEKSRLLSDRFSAERPKGSFSTLEIQRTEQGDSAMYLCASSPSYGKAFFGQGTRLTVV.

The chain combines TRBV11-2 with TRBJ2-7; 12 bases match TRBD1. This CDR3 has 19 amino acids. The V gene end was trimmed by 4 bases and the J gene end by 3 bases; junction bases not matched to a gene: 16. Per the germline V gene, CDR1 is SGHAT and CDR2 is FQNNGV. The CDR3 region is CASSSINRDRGPGRYEQYF. CDR3 coding DNA: TGTGCCAGCAGCTCCATAAACCGGGACAGGGGGCCGGGTCGCTACGAGCAGTACTTC.

The chain is built from TRBV6-5 and TRBJ1-1, with 8 nucleotides matching TRBD1. The CDR3 spans 15 residues. J lost 6 bases, V lost 6 bases, and 12 bases had no gene match. CDR1 and CDR2 from the germline V gene are MNHEY and SVGAGI. The CDR3 loop is CASSPLGQVTPEAFF. The CDR3 DNA sequence: TGTGCCAGCAGCCCGTTGGGACAGGTTACGCCTGAAGCTTTCTTT.

The gene calls are TRBV24-1 and TRBJ2-1, with TRBD2 identical over 7 bases. With V trimmed by 1 base and J by 10 bases, 6 bases remained unmatched. There are 14 residues in the CDR3. In germline, CDR1 is KGHDR, CDR2 SFDVKD. The DNA of the CDR3 is TGTGCCACCAGTGATTTAGGGAGGGTGGGCGAGCAGTTCTTC. This gives the protein CATSDLGRVGEQFF.

This chain links TRBV30 with TRBJ2-7; the match to TRBD2 covers 13 bases. This CDR3 is 14 amino acids long. J gave up 2 bases and V 8 bases, and 6 bases lay outside the gene matches. CDR1 GTSNPN and CDR2 SVGIG come from the germline V gene (reference sequence). The DNA for the CDR3 is TGTGCCGGGGGCGGGACTAGCGGGACCTACGAGCAGTACTTC. Its translation: CAGGGTSGTYEQYF.

The V gene is TRBV10-3, the J gene TRBJ2-1, with 9 bases aligning to TRBD2. The trim removed 4 bases at V and 7 bases at J, leaving 8 bases unmatched. CDR3 length: 15 amino acids. CDR1 and CDR2 from the germline V gene are ENHRY and SYGVKD. The CDR3 coding sequence is TGTGCCATCAGTGGCGGGAGGGCCATCAAAAATGAGCAGTTCTTC. The encoded protein is CAISGGRAIKNEQFF.

This clone occurred once. The gene calls are TRBV18 and TRBJ1-1; 8 bases agree with TRBD1. This CDR3 spans 15 amino acids. Trimming took 3 bases from V and 1 from J; bases not matched to a gene: 4. Germline V gives CDR1 KGHSH, CDR2 LQKENI. The CDR3, as DNA: TGTGCCAGCTCACCTGAGACAGGGGAGAACACTGAAGCTTTCTTT. This codes for CASSPETGENTEAFF.

In its sample, this clone was seen once. The chain employs TRBV28 and TRBJ1-2; D gene unclear. Germline CDR1 MDHEN, CDR2 SYDVKM. Trimming removed 7 bases at V and 8 bases at J, with 17 bases between. The CDR3 runs to 13 residues. The CDR3 nucleotides read TGTGCCAGCACGAGACCCAGTTTGTGGGGCTACACCTTC. Translated: CASTRPSLWGYTF.

The chain links TRBV7-9 to TRBJ1-3; no reliable D call. CDR3 length: 15 amino acids. Looked up from germline, CDR1 is SEHNR and CDR2 is FQNEAQ (reference sequence). The V end lost 1 base, the J end lost 2 bases, and 9 bases lay between the germline ends. CDR3 nucleotides: TGTGCCAGCAGCTTAGGTCCCCCCCCTGGAAACACCATATATTTT. Its protein product is CASSLGPPPGNTIYF. Full variable domain (remainder filled in from reference TRBV7-9 and TRBJ1-3): DTGVSQNPRHKITKRGQNVTFRCDPISEHNRLYWYRQTLGQGPEFLTYFQNEAQLEKSRLLSDRFSAERPKGSFSTLEIQRTEQGDSAMYLCASSLGPPPGNTIYFGEGSWLTVV.

The chain links TRBV20-1 to TRBJ1-1; 10 nucleotides match TRBD1. CDR3 length: 13 amino acids. CDR1 and CDR2 (germline): DFQATT, SNEGSKA (reference sequence). After removal of 3 bases from V and 9 bases from J, the junction contained 7 bases not matched to a gene. The CDR3 is CSASSLTGGKAFF. CDR3 DNA sequence: TGCAGTGCTAGTAGTCTGACAGGGGGCAAAGCTTTCTTT.

This clone was seen a few times. The V and J genes are TRBV11-3 and TRBJ2-1; weak D call: TRBD2 (6 bases). The CDR3 sequence is 15 residues long. V gave up 0 bases and J gave up 9 bases, with 15 bases separating them. The germline gives CDR1 SGHNT, CDR2 YENEEA. CDR3 amino acids: CASSLDHGLGGEQFF. In DNA, the CDR3 is TGTGCCAGCAGCTTAGATCATGGCCTCGGGGGTGAGCAGTTCTTC.

In its sample, this clone was seen a few times. CDR3 amino acids: CASSWGDRPTGELFF. CDR3 nucleotides: TGTGCCAGCAGCTGGGGGGACAGGCCCACCGGGGAGCTGTTTTTT. The chain recombines TRBV5-6 with TRBJ2-2; 8 bases are a match to TRBD1. V dropped 3 bases and J dropped 4; count of bases not matched to a gene: 5. This CDR3 contains 15 residues. Germline CDR1 reads SGHDT; CDR2 reads YYEEEE. The complete variable domain, with remaining parts taken from reference TRBV5-6 and TRBJ2-2, reads DAGVTQSPTHLIKTRGQQVTLRCSPKSGHDTVSWYQQALGQGPQFIFQYYEEEERQRGNFPDRFSGHQFPNYSSELNVNALLLGDSALYLCASSWGDRPTGELFFGEGSRLTVL.

J is TRBJ1-3 and V is TRBV7-9; tentatively, D is TRBD1 (5 bases). Germline lookup yields CDR1 SEHNR and CDR2 FQNEAQ (reference sequence). CDR3 length: 13 amino acids. With 3 bases removed from V and 4 bases from J, the gap between germline ends came to 7 bases. The DNA of the CDR3 is TGTGCCAGCAGCTTGACAGTAGGAAACACCATATATTTT. This encodes CASSLTVGNTIYF.

The chain joins TRBV6-2 or TRBV6-3 to TRBJ2-1, with 8 bases that match TRBD2. The CDR3 extends over 17 amino acids. Per the germline V gene, CDR1 is MNHEY and CDR2 is SVGEGT. V trimming: 4 bases; J trimming: 1 base; junction bases outside the gene matches: 9. CDR3 amino acids: CASSLRPGGVSYNEQFF. As DNA, the CDR3 is TGTGCCAGCAGTTTAAGGCCGGGGGGGGTATCCTACAATGAGCAGTTCTTC.

CDR3 bases: TGTGCCAGCAGTTACGGACAGATATACGAGCAGTACTTC. Residues: CASSYGQIYEQYF. The V call is TRBV6-5, the J call TRBJ2-7; TRBD1 is a possible D gene (6 bases). The germline V and J ends were trimmed by 2 bases and 4 bases, with 9 bases remaining between them. Germline loops: CDR1 MNHEY, CDR2 SVGAGI. This CDR3 is built from 13 residues.

The count of this clone is one. This chain links TRBV30 with TRBJ2-3, with a weak D call TRBD2 (6 bases). V lost 1 base, J lost 0 bases, and 20 bases lay in between. CDR1 and CDR2 (germline): GTSNPN, SVGIG (reference sequence). The CDR3 is made up of 18 amino acids. The CDR3 spells CAWSGGAGRFPSTDTQYF. The CDR3 DNA is TGTGCCTGGAGTGGCGGGGCGGGGCGGTTCCCTAGCACAGATACGCAGTATTTT.

The chain links TRBV7-9 to TRBJ2-1, with D unresolved. The CDR3 length is 14 residues. V was pared by 3 bases and J by 2 bases, with 8 bases between. Looked up from germline, CDR1 is SEHNR and CDR2 is FQNEAQ (reference sequence). In nucleotides, the CDR3 is TGTGCCAGCAGCTTGTACGGAGCCTACAATGAGCAGTTCTTC. Translation: CASSLYGAYNEQFF.